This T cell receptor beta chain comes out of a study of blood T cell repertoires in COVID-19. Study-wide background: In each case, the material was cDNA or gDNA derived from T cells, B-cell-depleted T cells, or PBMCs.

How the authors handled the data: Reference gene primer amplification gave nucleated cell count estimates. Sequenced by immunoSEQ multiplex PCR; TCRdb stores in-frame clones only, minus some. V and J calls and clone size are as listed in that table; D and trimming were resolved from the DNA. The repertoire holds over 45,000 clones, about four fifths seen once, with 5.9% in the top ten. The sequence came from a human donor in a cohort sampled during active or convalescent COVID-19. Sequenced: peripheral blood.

The CDR3 nucleotides are TGTGCCAGCAGGCCGGGACTTGACACAGATACGCAGTATTTT. Its protein is CASRPGLDTDTQYF. The rearrangement links TRBV6-6 to TRBJ2-3; weak D call: TRBD2 (6 bases). Germline-derived CDR1 and CDR2 are MNHNY and SVGAGI (reference sequence). This CDR3 contains 14 residues. Trimming cost V 6 bases and J 2 bases, with 12 bases left between them.